The source of this T cell receptor beta chain is a study of blood T cells in healthy people across ages. In the study overall: There was about one barcoded beta molecule captured by template switching per two T cells.

The second PCR ran about 7 to 12 cycles with a sample-barcoded 5' primer and J-beta primers. Using its own MiXCR run on the 5' RACE reads, TCRdb lists one record per CDR3 protein. The sample gives over 300,000 distinct CDR3 sequences, roughly half of which show up once; approximately 51% is in the top ten. The CDR3 is 15 amino acids. Germline CDR1 and CDR2: SGHAT and FQDESV (reference sequence). The gene calls are TRBV11-1 and TRBJ2-4, with TRBD2 identical over 12 bases. The DNA end favors TRBJ2-7, so the J call may be wrong. This TCR was sampled from a man in his 60s in good health. The sample consisted of blood. Here the CDR3 DNA reads TGTGCCAGCAGCCCCAACGGACTAGCGGGAAACGAGCAGTACTTC. Its translation: CASSPNGLAGNEQYF.